Included here is one T cell receptor beta chain sequence, with context. Antigen unknown. These data come from a study of shared clonotypes between healthy human individuals. Study at large: There were three CD4 naive, three CD4 memory, two CD8 naive and one CD8 memory plates per donor. The study, taken as a whole, reports: When compared with the clonotypes that were shared by all four sorted-subset donors, the non-shared clonotypes turned out to have lower generation probabilities.

Sequencing was performed with immunoSEQ multiplex PCR; in TCRdb, only in-frame clones are kept and a portion is missing. Altogether more than 500,000 clones are present, roughly 95% being singletons, with the ten largest covering about 0.06%. Germline V CDR1 and CDR2: LNHDA, SQIVND (reference sequence). The CDR3 extends over 14 amino acids. The ends lost 8 bases at V and 5 bases at J; junction bases unmatched: 9. Partitioning of CD4+ cells yielded a CD45RA+ naive subset and a CD45RA-negative memory subset. This receptor was obtained from a woman in her 30s in good health. What was sequenced was naive CD4+ T cells sorted from blood. Subset indicated: CD45RA+ positively selected. The chain employs TRBV19 and TRBJ1-2, with 9 nucleotides matching TRBD1. CDR3 sequence: CASSRTGAVYGYTF. DNA for the CDR3: TGTGCCAGTTCTAGGACAGGGGCCGTTTATGGCTACACCTTC. Combining the CDR3 with reference TRBV19 and TRBJ1-2 gives the whole variable domain DGGITQSPKYLFRKEGQNVTLSCEQNLNHDAMYWYRQDPGQGLRLIYYSQIVNDFQKGDIAEGYSVSREKKESFPLTVTSAQKNPTAFYLCASSRTGAVYGYTFGSGTRLTVV.